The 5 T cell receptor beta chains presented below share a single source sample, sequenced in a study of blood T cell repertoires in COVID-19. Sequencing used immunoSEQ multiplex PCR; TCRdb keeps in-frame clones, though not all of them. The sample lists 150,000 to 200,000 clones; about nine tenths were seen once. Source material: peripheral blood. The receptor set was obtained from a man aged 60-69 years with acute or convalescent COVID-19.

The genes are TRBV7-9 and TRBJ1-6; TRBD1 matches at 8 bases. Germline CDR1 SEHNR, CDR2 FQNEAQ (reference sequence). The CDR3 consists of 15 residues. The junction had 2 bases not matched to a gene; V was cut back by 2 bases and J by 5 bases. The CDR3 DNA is TGTGCCAGCAGCTTAACGACAGGGGATAATTCACCCCTCCACTTT. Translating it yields CASSLTTGDNSPLHF.

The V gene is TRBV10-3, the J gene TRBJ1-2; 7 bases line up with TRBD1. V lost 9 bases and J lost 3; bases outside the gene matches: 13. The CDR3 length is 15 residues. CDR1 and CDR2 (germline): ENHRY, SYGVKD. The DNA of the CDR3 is TGTGCCATAAACCATCGACAGGGATATGACTATGGCTACACCTTC. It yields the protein CAINHRQGYDYGYTF.

DNA for the CDR3: TGTGCCAGCTCACCAAAAACAGGGTACATGAACACTGAAGCTTTCTTT. The encoded protein is CASSPKTGYMNTEAFF. The V call is TRBV18, the J call TRBJ1-1; a weak D match, TRBD1 (6 bases). The CDR3 consists of 16 residues. Germline V gives CDR1 KGHSH, CDR2 LQKENI. The germline V and J ends were trimmed by 2 bases and 0 bases, with 13 bases remaining between them.

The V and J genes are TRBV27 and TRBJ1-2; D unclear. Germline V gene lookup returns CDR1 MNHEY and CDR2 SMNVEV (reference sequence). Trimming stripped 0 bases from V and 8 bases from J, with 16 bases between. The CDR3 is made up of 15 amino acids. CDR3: CASSLSTGKAGGYTF. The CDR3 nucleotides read TGTGCCAGCAGTTTATCGACGGGGAAGGCTGGGGGCTACACCTTC.

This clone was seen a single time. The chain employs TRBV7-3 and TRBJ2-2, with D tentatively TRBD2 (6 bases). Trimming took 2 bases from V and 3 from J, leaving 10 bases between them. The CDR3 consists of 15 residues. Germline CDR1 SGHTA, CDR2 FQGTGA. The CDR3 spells CASSLGGGYTGELFF. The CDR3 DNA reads TGTGCCAGCAGCTTAGGTGGAGGGTACACCGGGGAGCTGTTTTTT.